These T cell receptor beta chains were read from a single sample in a study of identical twins. One entry per CDR3 protein, called by TCRdb with MiXCR from the 5' RACE reads. The data contain approximately 190,000 distinct CDR3 sequences, about a sixth of them singletons. These data also formed part of another study, on T cells expressing NK-cell markers.

Specimen: CD8+ T cells sorted from blood. Receptors were obtained from a woman between 18 and 29 years old in good health. The CDR3 runs from the conserved cysteine through the conserved F or W. The order of the fields is D gene, J gene, clone size, V gene, CDR3 DNA, CDR3 protein. D genes are given only for firm matches. Clone size is not always given. Where it is, it says once, few, many or a class for expanded clones.

>-|TRBJ2-1|-|TRBV7-9
TGTGCCAGCAGCCTCACCGCTGGGAATGAGCAGTTCTTC
CASSLTAGNEQFF
>-|TRBJ2-3|few|TRBV11-3
TGTGCCAGCAGCCAGAGGGGCTACAGAGCCACAGATACGCAGTATTTT
CASSQRGYRATDTQYF
>-|TRBJ1-1|few|TRBV7-9
TGTGCCAGCAGCCTGGGACCGCTTGAAGCTTTCTTT
CASSLGPLEAFF
>-|TRBJ2-7|-|TRBV15
TGTGCCACCAGCAGGAGACAGGACTCCTACGAGCAGTACTTC
CATSRRQDSYEQYF
>-|TRBJ2-1|-|TRBV2
TGTGCCAGCAGTGAGTGGTATGAGCAGTTCTTC
CASSEWYEQFF
>TRBD1|TRBJ2-1|few|TRBV27
TGTGCCAGCAGGGAAACAGGGGGCTGGGAGCAGTTCTTC
CASRETGGWEQFF
>-|TRBJ1-6|many|TRBV12-3/TRBV12-4
TGTGCCAGCAGTTTAGTTTGGCGGAATTCACCCCTCCACTTT
CASSLVWRNSPLHF
>-|TRBJ1-2|-|TRBV4-1
TGCGCCAGCAGCCAAGAGGACACGTTTTATGGCTACACCTTC
CASSQEDTFYGYTF
>TRBD1|TRBJ1-1|few|TRBV12-3/TRBV12-4
TGTGCCAGCAGTTTAGGGACGCAGTCAGGGGGCACTGAAGCTTTCTTT
CASSLGTQSGGTEAFF
>-|TRBJ1-1|-|TRBV19
TGTGCCAGTGGGGAAAACCATCTGAACACTGAAGCTTTCTTT
CASGENHLNTEAFF
>-|TRBJ1-2|-|TRBV7-2
TGTGCCAGCAGCTTTCGGGATTATGGCTACACCTTC
CASSFRDYGYTF
>-|TRBJ2-7|-|TRBV7-9
TGTGCCAGCAGCGCCGTGGAAGGACTGGGAACCTACGAGCAGTACTTC
CASSAVEGLGTYEQYF
>-|TRBJ1-1|many|TRBV4-3
TGCGCCAGCAGCCAAGATGGGGCTGGGCGGGCGGCCACTGAAGCTTTCTTT
CASSQDGAGRAATEAFF
>-|TRBJ2-3|many|TRBV28
TGTGCCAGCTCTTTTTTGCAGGGCACAGATACGCAGTATTTT
CASSFLQGTDTQYF
>-|TRBJ2-1|-|TRBV5-1
TGCGCCAGCAGCCCCGCTTCCCCGGAGCAGTTCTTC
CASSPASPEQFF
>-|TRBJ1-1|-|TRBV29-1
TGCAGCGCGTTACAGCCCGGTGAACACTCCGAAGCTTTCTTT
CSALQPGEHSEAFF
>TRBD2|TRBJ2-3|many|TRBV20-1
TGCAGTGCCGGCCGGGCGGGAGGGTCCACAGATACGCAGTATTTT
CSAGRAGGSTDTQYF
>TRBD1|TRBJ1-1|-|TRBV5-3
TGTGCCAGAAGCCCCAAAAGAGGACAGGAAGAATTTGAAGCTTTCTTT
CARSPKRGQEEFEAFF
>-|TRBJ1-1|few|TRBV30
TGTGCCTGGAGACAGGGATTCGTGACTGAAGCTTTCTTT
CAWRQGFVTEAFF
>-|TRBJ2-1|-|TRBV27
TGTGCCAGCAGTTTATTAGCGGCCCTACAAGACAATGAGCAGTTCTTC
CASSLLAALQDNEQFF
>-|TRBJ2-5|-|TRBV5-1
TGCGCCAGCAGCTTTTGGACAGCACAAGAGACCCAGTACTTC
CASSFWTAQETQYF
>-|TRBJ2-7|few|TRBV12-3/TRBV12-4
TGTGCCAGCAGTCCTCCATTGAGCTCCTACGAGCAGTACTTC
CASSPPLSSYEQYF
>-|TRBJ2-1|-|TRBV6-6
TGTGCCAGCAGTTTAGGCAGGGATCGGTTCTTC
CASSLGRDRFF
>TRBD2|TRBJ2-1|-|TRBV5-1
TGCGCCAGCAGCCCGGCGGGGGGATCCTACAATGAGCAGTTCTTC
CASSPAGGSYNEQFF
>TRBD2|TRBJ2-3|-|TRBV20-1
TGCAGTGCTATCCCCCTGGCGGGGGGAGATACGCAGTATTTT
CSAIPLAGGDTQYF
>-|TRBJ2-6|many|TRBV12-3/TRBV12-4
TGTGCCAGCAGTTTAGTGGAATCTGGGGCCAACGTCCTGACTTTC
CASSLVESGANVLTF
>-|TRBJ2-7|-|TRBV12-3/TRBV12-4
TGTGCCAGCAGTTTATGGGGGGTGGTATACGAGCAGTACTTC
CASSLWGVVYEQYF
>-|TRBJ2-1|once|TRBV6-5
TGTGCCAGCAGTTACTCTCTGTGGGGGGGCAAGGATGAGCAGTTCTTC
CASSYSLWGGKDEQFF